This T cell receptor beta chain was sequenced during a study of T cell changes during pregnancy in multiple sclerosis. Clones were sequenced by immunoSEQ multiplex PCR, and TCRdb holds only the in-frame ones, with some missing. This table holds under 55,000 clones, around 94% found once. V was trimmed by 7 bases and J by 2 bases, leaving 13 bases between them. Germline V gene lookup returns CDR1 SNHLY and CDR2 FYNNEI. The CDR3 has 14 residues. The V and J genes are TRBV2 and TRBJ2-3; tentatively, D is TRBD1 (6 bases). This TCR was recovered from a female donor with multiple sclerosis, enrolled in a pregnancy study. Specimen: CD4+ T cells from peripheral blood mononuclear cells, collected in the third trimester of pregnancy. CDR3 DNA: TGTGCCAGCAACCGGGACAAATACACAGATACGCAGTATTTT. It yields the protein CASNRDKYTDTQYF.